The 25 T cell receptor beta chains in this list originate from one sample, sequenced in a study of blood T cell repertoires in COVID-19. Here immunoSEQ multiplex PCR was the method, and the copy in TCRdb shows in-frame clones only, minus some. The table shows 20,000 to 25,000 clones, with nearly 90% occurring only once. Sequenced: peripheral blood. Receptors were obtained from a man between 65 and 79 years old with acute or convalescent COVID-19.

This clone was seen a handful of times. The chain recombines TRBV11-3 with TRBJ1-6, with D perhaps matching TRBD1 (5 bases). V was shortened by 0 bases and J by 8 bases, with 11 bases between the two germline ends. Germline CDR1 SGHNT, CDR2 YENEEA. The CDR3 covers 15 residues. This CDR3 reads CASSLDAGPDSPLHF. The CDR3 DNA reads as TGTGCCAGCAGCTTAGACGCGGGACCCGATTCACCCCTCCACTTT.

V usage is TRBV3-1 (or the pseudogene TRBV3-2) and J usage is TRBJ1-1; D not resolved. The CDR3 spans 14 residues. V lost 3 bases, J lost 1 base, and 9 bases lay in between. Per germline, CDR1 LGHDT and CDR2 YNNKEL (reference sequence). The CDR3 DNA is TGTGCCAGCAGCCATGGAGCATCGAACACTGAAGCTTTCTTT. It codes for CASSHGASNTEAFF.

The CDR3 sequence: CASSRKQGATEAFF. The DNA of the CDR3 is TGTGCCAGCTCCCGAAAACAGGGGGCGACTGAAGCTTTCTTT. The chain carries TRBV18 and TRBJ1-1; 9 bases match TRBD1. The CDR3 length is 14 residues. The germline V gene encodes CDR1 KGHSH and CDR2 LQKENI. V gave up 6 bases and J gave up 5 bases; unmatched junction bases: 7.

The chain is built from TRBV5-1 and TRBJ1-2; 7 nucleotides agree with TRBD1. The V and J ends lost 4 bases and 5 bases, in that order; junction bases with no gene match: 8. The CDR3 runs to 14 residues. Germline-derived CDR1 and CDR2 are SGHRS and YFSETQ. CDR3 sequence reads: CASSPMTGSYGYTF. DNA of the CDR3: TGCGCCAGCAGCCCCATGACAGGGAGTTATGGCTACACCTTC.

The chain recombines TRBV19 with TRBJ2-7; 10 nucleotides align to TRBD2. V lost 11 bases, J lost 3 bases, and 13 bases stayed unmatched. The CDR3 sequence is 15 residues long. Germline CDR1 LNHDA, CDR2 SQIVND (reference sequence). CDR3 DNA sequence: TGTGCCGCCGGTGAGCGGGGGGGCCAGGTCTACGAGCAGTACTTC. Translating it yields CAAGERGGQVYEQYF.

This clone has more than one count but fewer than ten. This sequence joins TRBV27 and TRBJ2-2; 8 nucleotides line up with TRBD2. CDR1 is MNHEY and CDR2 is SMNVEV in the germline V gene (reference sequence). This CDR3 spans 16 amino acids. With 2 bases clipped from V and 3 bases from J, the junction kept 5 bases outside the gene matches. CDR3 region: CASSLPLGGDTGELFF. The CDR3 DNA follows: TGTGCCAGCAGTTTACCTCTCGGGGGGGACACCGGGGAGCTGTTTTTT.

V is TRBV5-1 and J is TRBJ1-1; 12 bases align to TRBD1. Germline V lookup: CDR1 SGHRS, CDR2 YFSETQ. The trim removed 4 bases at V and 11 bases at J, leaving 6 bases unmatched. The CDR3 has 13 amino acids. This CDR3 is CASSGDRGRGAFF. DNA for the CDR3: TGCGCCAGCAGCGGGGACAGGGGGCGCGGGGCTTTCTTT. Full variable domain (outside the CDR3, taken from reference TRBV5-1 and TRBJ1-1): KAGVTQTPRYLIKTRGQQVTLSCSPISGHRSVSWYQQTPGQGLQFLFEYFSETQRNKGNFPGRFSGRQFSNSRSEMNVSTLELGDSALYLCASSGDRGRGAFFGQGTRLTVV.

This chain links TRBV6-5 with TRBJ2-5; tentatively, D is TRBD2 (5 bases). Looked up from germline, CDR1 is MNHEY and CDR2 is SVGAGI. This CDR3 is 16 amino acids long. V lost 0 bases and J 0 bases, leaving 11 bases between the germline ends. The CDR3 DNA sequence: TGTGCCAGCAGTTACTCTGGAGGCACCTACCAAGAGACCCAGTACTTC. This translates into CASSYSGGTYQETQYF.

This chain uses TRBV19 with TRBJ1-6, with 7 bases identical to TRBD1. CDR3 length: 14 residues. The ends lost 6 bases at V and 7 bases at J; junction bases unmatched: 6. Germline-derived CDR1 and CDR2 are LNHDA and SQIVND (reference sequence). The CDR3 DNA reads as TGTGCCAGTAGGGACCGACAGGGCAATTCACCCCTCCACTTT. It yields the protein CASRDRQGNSPLHF.

This clone has only a few counts. V is TRBV10-2 and J is TRBJ2-2; weak D call: TRBD1 (6 bases). With 0 bases removed from V and 3 bases from J, the gap between germline ends came to 11 bases. CDR1 and CDR2 (germline): WSHSY, SAAADI. This CDR3 comprises 16 residues. DNA for the CDR3: TGCGCCAGCAGTGAGTCGGCGGCAGGGGACACCGGGGAGCTGTTTTTT. Translating gives CASSESAAGDTGELFF.

The chain employs TRBV6-5 and TRBJ2-1, with 11 positions matching TRBD2. The CDR3 runs to 14 residues. Looked up from germline, CDR1 is MNHEY and CDR2 is SVGAGI. J lost 9 bases, V lost 8 bases, and 9 bases had no gene match. This CDR3 is CASSTSGTSGEQFF. Here the CDR3 DNA reads TGTGCCAGCTCCACATCCGGGACTAGCGGTGAGCAGTTCTTC.

The chain combines TRBV28 with TRBJ1-2; D not resolved. CDR1 is MDHEN and CDR2 is SYDVKM in the germline V gene. V was cut by 5 bases and J by 11 bases, with 18 bases left in between. CDR3 length: 13 residues. CDR3 DNA sequence: TGTGCCAGCAGTCCAGATGCGGGATTGGGTTACACCTTC. Amino acid sequence: CASSPDAGLGYTF.

The chain links TRBV27 to TRBJ2-7; 12 bases are a match to TRBD2. The CDR3 is made up of 16 amino acids. Germline V gene lookup returns CDR1 MNHEY and CDR2 SMNVEV (reference sequence). Trimming cost V 5 bases and J 4 bases; bases outside gene matches: 9. CDR3 DNA: TGTGCCAGCAGTCGGCGGACTAGCGGGATTATTTACGAGCAGTACTTC. This translates into CASSRRTSGIIYEQYF.

The J gene is TRBJ1-1, the V gene TRBV6-7; no reliable D call. TRBV6-7 falls under the ORF class, with uncertain function. The V end lost 10 bases, the J end lost 3 bases, and 6 bases lay between the germline ends. CDR3 length: 10 amino acids. The CDR3 loop is CANQYTEAFF. CDR3 DNA sequence: TGTGCCAATCAATACACTGAAGCTTTCTTT.

The V and J genes are TRBV5-4 and TRBJ2-5; the D gene is possibly TRBD2 (6 bases). The CDR3 loop spans 13 amino acids. V lost 4 bases to trimming and J lost 5 bases, with 12 bases between them. The germline gives CDR1 SGHNT, CDR2 YYREEE (reference sequence). CDR3: CASSPPGRETQYF. CDR3 nucleotides: TGTGCCAGCAGCCCGCCGGGGAGGGAGACCCAGTACTTC.

This chain links TRBV28 with TRBJ2-1; 13 positions match TRBD2. The CDR3 runs 15 residues. The V segment lost 3 bases and the J segment 7 bases; nucleotides outside the gene matches: 3. CDR1 is MDHEN and CDR2 is SYDVKM in the germline V gene. In DNA form, the CDR3 reads TGTGCCAGCAGTTTGGGGACTAGCGGGATTAATGAGCAGTTCTTC. Amino acids: CASSLGTSGINEQFF. Using reference TRBV28 and TRBJ2-1 for the parts outside the CDR3, the full variable domain is DVKVTQSSRYLVKRTGEKVFLECVQDMDHENMFWYRQDPGLGLRLIYFSYDVKMKEKGDIPEGYSVSREKKERFSLILESASTNQTSMYLCASSLGTSGINEQFFGPGTRLTVL.

The chain links TRBV7-9 to TRBJ1-1; 10 positions agree with TRBD1. CDR3 length equals 11 residues. V gave up 9 bases and J gave up 10 bases; unmatched junction bases: 5. Germline values: CDR1 SEHNR, CDR2 FQNEAQ (reference sequence). DNA for the CDR3: TGTGCCAGTGGGACAGGGGAACGAGCTTTCTTT. Translation: CASGTGERAFF.

The genes are TRBV10-3 and TRBJ1-4; D remains unclear. The V gene's germline CDR1 is ENHRY and CDR2 SYGVKD. V lost 2 bases, J lost 10 bases, and 8 bases lay in between. This CDR3 region has 12 residues. The CDR3 nucleotides read TGTGCCATCAGTGAGACCGGTGGAAAACTGTTTTTT. Translation gives CAISETGGKLFF.

A word on this clone: The junction shows a germline mismatch at one end, possibly a read error. The chain employs TRBV28 and TRBJ2-7; TRBD2 matches 12 bases. Germline assignment: CDR1 MDHEN and CDR2 SYDVKM. The CDR3 contains 13 residues. The CDR3 DNA sequence: TGTGCCAGCAGTTTATATCGACTAGCGGGGGTCAACTTC. Its protein product is CASSLYRLAGVNF. The variable domain in full, with the rest retrieved from reference TRBV28 and TRBJ2-7, is DVKVTQSSRYLVKRTGEKVFLECVQDMDHENMFWYRQDPGLGLRLIYFSYDVKMKEKGDIPEGYSVSREKKERFSLILESASTNQTSMYLCASSLYRLAGVNFGPGTRLTVT.

The chain combines TRBV4-1 with TRBJ2-3, with 10 bases that match TRBD2. Trimming removed 4 bases from V and 6 bases from J; junction bases left unmatched: 19. Germline CDR1 is MGHRA and CDR2 is YSYEKL. The CDR3 is 19 amino acids. CDR3 nucleotides: TGCGCCAGCAGCCTAGGTACGCTAGCGGGGGAGCGGGGCCCGGATACGCAGTATTTT. Translation gives CASSLGTLAGERGPDTQYF.

The chain has TRBV5-4 and TRBJ1-2; D call uncertain. CDR1 and CDR2 (germline): SGHNT, YYREEE (reference sequence). The V end lost 5 bases, the J end lost 6 bases, and 17 bases lay between the germline ends. The CDR3 has 14 amino acids. CDR3 in amino acids: CASRPDGGWDGYTF. For the CDR3, the DNA is TGTGCCAGCAGACCCGACGGAGGGTGGGATGGCTACACCTTC.

The chain uses TRBV7-2 and TRBJ1-2; no clear D. Trimming left V 5 bases short and J 3 bases short, with 13 bases between. This CDR3 comprises 14 residues. CDR1 is SGHTA, CDR2 FQGNSA, per germline. DNA for the CDR3: TGTGCCAGCAGCCGGCGCTCAGAGGACTATGGCTACACCTTC. Its translation is CASSRRSEDYGYTF.

The chain uses TRBV19 and TRBJ1-1; 9 nucleotides align to TRBD1. Germline loops: CDR1 LNHDA, CDR2 SQIVND (reference sequence). The trim removed 8 bases at V and 2 bases at J, leaving 6 bases unmatched. The CDR3 has 14 amino acids. The CDR3 spells CASPGQGPNTEAFF. The CDR3 DNA sequence: TGTGCCAGTCCGGGACAGGGACCCAACACTGAAGCTTTCTTT. Together with reference TRBV19 and TRBJ1-1, the CDR3 gives the full variable domain: DGGITQSPKYLFRKEGQNVTLSCEQNLNHDAMYWYRQDPGQGLRLIYYSQIVNDFQKGDIAEGYSVSREKKESFPLTVTSAQKNPTAFYLCASPGQGPNTEAFFGQGTRLTVV.

This clone was picked up one time. This rearrangement joins TRBV19 to TRBJ1-2; the match to TRBD1 covers 8 bases. The CDR3 sequence is 13 residues long. Germline CDR1 is LNHDA and CDR2 is SQIVND (reference sequence). The V segment lost 3 bases and the J segment 8 bases; nucleotides outside the gene matches: 5. CDR3 protein: CASSMGQAPGYTF. The CDR3 nucleotides are TGTGCCAGTAGTATGGGACAGGCCCCCGGCTACACCTTC.

The J gene is TRBJ1-5, the V gene TRBV28; 7 positions match TRBD1. CDR3 length: 17 residues. J lost 0 bases, V lost 5 bases, and 10 bases had no gene match. Germline loops: CDR1 MDHEN, CDR2 SYDVKM. The CDR3 spells CASSPPGRGYSNQPQHF. CDR3 coding DNA: TGTGCCAGCAGTCCCCCCGGCAGGGGGTATAGCAATCAGCCCCAGCATTTT.